This entry lists 29 T cell receptor beta chains sequenced from one sample in a study of blood T cell repertoires in COVID-19. The method was immunoSEQ multiplex PCR; TCRdb's version includes in-frame clones alone and lacks a portion of them. The sample lists 170,000 or so clones, just over 85% occurring once. Sequenced sample: peripheral blood. The receptor set was obtained from a man in his fifties with active or convalescent COVID-19.

The chain is built from TRBV6-6 and TRBJ2-2, with 10 nucleotides matching TRBD2. The V gene end was trimmed by 5 bases and the J gene end by 5 bases; junction bases not matched to a gene: 14. Germline V lookup: CDR1 MNHNY, CDR2 SVGAGI (reference sequence). The CDR3 is made up of 18 amino acids. The CDR3 DNA is TGTGCCAGCAGTCCCAGGGCCAGCGGGGGGGAAAGGACCGGGGAGCTGTTTTTT. Its translation: CASSPRASGGERTGELFF.

This chain uses TRBV18 with TRBJ2-3, with a tentative D call TRBD1 (6 bases). The germline gives CDR1 KGHSH, CDR2 LQKENI. The CDR3 spans 17 residues. Between the trimmed V and J ends, which lost 3 bases and 0 bases, there was a span of 16 bases. The CDR3 is CASSPSVGHTSTDTQYF. The CDR3 DNA follows: TGTGCCAGCTCACCGAGTGTGGGACACACTAGCACAGATACGCAGTATTTT.

The CDR3: CASSQGQGVEKLFF. Here the CDR3 DNA reads TGTGCCAGCAGCCAAGGTCAGGGGGTTGAAAAACTGTTTTTT. V is TRBV4-2 and J is TRBJ1-4; 7 positions agree with TRBD1. V shed 1 base and J 7 bases; nucleotides not matched to a gene: 3. Per the germline V gene, CDR1 is LGHNA and CDR2 is YNFKEQ. The CDR3 is 14 amino acids.

The rearrangement uses TRBV6-6 and TRBJ1-5; 12 bases match TRBD1. The CDR3 totals 18 residues. Trimming removed 5 bases from V and 2 bases from J; junction bases left unmatched: 10. Germline CDR1 and CDR2: MNHNY and SVGAGI (reference sequence). The CDR3 sequence: CASSPGTGGRLGNQPQHF. DNA for the CDR3: TGTGCCAGCAGTCCCGGGACAGGGGGCAGATTGGGCAATCAGCCCCAGCATTTT.

A single count supports this clone. V usage is TRBV15 and J usage is TRBJ1-1, with a possible D match to TRBD1 (5 bases). V was trimmed by 5 bases and J by 1 base, leaving 14 bases between them. The CDR3 has 15 amino acids. Germline CDR1 is LNHNV and CDR2 is YYDKDF (reference sequence). The CDR3 nucleotides read TGTGCCACCAGCGTTAGTAGACAGCCGAACACTGAAGCTTTCTTT. Its protein is CATSVSRQPNTEAFF.

There are a few counts of this clone. The rearrangement uses TRBV6-5 and TRBJ1-1, with TRBD1 matching over 8 bases. This CDR3 spans 15 amino acids. V shed 7 bases and J 1 base; nucleotides not matched to a gene: 8. Per germline, CDR1 MNHEY and CDR2 SVGAGI. The CDR3 coding sequence is TGTGCCAGCACCCCGTTAGACAGGGGGAACACTGAAGCTTTCTTT. Its translation is CASTPLDRGNTEAFF.

This sequence joins TRBV19 and TRBJ1-6; no definite D call. Germline V gene sequence: CDR1 LNHDA, CDR2 SQIVND (reference sequence). The V end lost 2 bases, the J end lost 9 bases, and 11 bases lay between the germline ends. The CDR3 extends over 14 amino acids. CDR3 DNA sequence: TGTGCCAGTAGTATACGTTACTCGGGTTCACCCCTCCACTTT. Protein: CASSIRYSGSPLHF.

This clone appeared a single time. The chain uses TRBV6-6 and TRBJ2-2; possibly TRBD2 for D (6 bases). Germline loops: CDR1 MNHNY, CDR2 SVGAGI (reference sequence). CDR3 length: 15 residues. V was shortened by 2 bases and J by 5 bases, with 12 bases between the two germline ends. CDR3 nucleotide sequence: TGTGCCAGCAGTTACCCACTAGCCGGGACCGGGGAGCTGTTTTTT. Translation gives CASSYPLAGTGELFF.

The chain combines TRBV24-1 with TRBJ2-5; 9 bases fit TRBD2. Germline CDR1 reads KGHDR; CDR2 reads SFDVKD. V gave up 5 bases and J gave up 3 bases; unmatched junction bases: 9. This CDR3 region has 16 residues. CDR3 nucleotide sequence: TGTGCCACCAGTGGTAGTGCGGGAGGGCCGGAAGAGACCCAGTACTTC. The encoded protein is CATSGSAGGPEETQYF.

The V gene is TRBV27, the J gene TRBJ2-7, with TRBD2 identical over 9 bases. Unmatched junction bases numbered 4, after V lost 1 base and J lost 6 bases. This CDR3 is 14 amino acids long. Germline lookup yields CDR1 MNHEY and CDR2 SMNVEV (reference sequence). CDR3: CASSLFVSGSEQYF. CDR3 sequence (DNA): TGTGCCAGCAGTTTATTTGTTAGCGGGAGCGAGCAGTACTTC.

In this sample, this clone turned up once. The chain joins TRBV5-4 to TRBJ2-7, with D perhaps TRBD1 (6 bases). Per the germline V gene, CDR1 is SGHNT and CDR2 is YYREEE (reference sequence). V gave up 4 bases and J gave up 0 bases, with 14 bases separating them. The length of the CDR3 is 15 residues. In DNA form, the CDR3 reads TGTGCCAGCAGCGGTAACAGGGTGAGCTCCTACGAGCAGTACTTC. Its protein product is CASSGNRVSSYEQYF. Looking up the rest from reference TRBV5-4 and TRBJ2-7 gives the full variable domain: ETGVTQSPTHLIKTRGQQVTLRCSSQSGHNTVSWYQQALGQGPQFIFQYYREEENGRGNFPPRFSGLQFPNYSSELNVNALELDDSALYLCASSGNRVSSYEQYFGPGTRLTVT.

V usage is TRBV18 and J usage is TRBJ1-1, with 7 bases matching TRBD1. From germline, CDR1 is KGHSH and CDR2 LQKENI. The CDR3 runs to 15 residues. V shed 3 bases and J 0 bases; nucleotides not matched to a gene: 4. CDR3 protein: CASSPLDRMNTEAFF. The CDR3 nucleotides read TGTGCCAGCTCACCGTTGGACAGGATGAACACTGAAGCTTTCTTT.

This sequence joins TRBV19 and TRBJ1-2; 8 nucleotides line up with TRBD1. This CDR3 has 15 residues. Trimming removed 7 bases from V and 8 bases from J; junction bases left unmatched: 15. Germline V gives CDR1 LNHDA, CDR2 SQIVND (reference sequence). The DNA for the CDR3 is TGTGCCAGTATCCCCGGACAGGGACTCTCGGGCGGCTACACCTTC. Protein: CASIPGQGLSGGYTF.

The rearrangement joins TRBV7-2 to TRBJ1-6; D might be TRBD1 (6 bases). V was clipped by 2 bases and J by 8 bases, with 16 bases between them. CDR1 SGHTA and CDR2 FQGNSA come from the germline V gene. The CDR3 runs 16 residues. CDR3 region: CASSLFGQILYSPLHF. CDR3 coding DNA: TGTGCCAGCAGCTTATTTGGACAGATACTTTATTCACCCCTCCACTTT.

V is TRBV5-1 and J is TRBJ2-1; no firm D call. This CDR3 is built from 14 residues. Trimming pared 1 base from V and 4 bases from J, leaving 9 bases between. Per the germline V gene, CDR1 is SGHRS and CDR2 is YFSETQ. The CDR3 loop is CASSLPQTYNEQFF. CDR3 nucleotides: TGCGCCAGCAGCTTGCCGCAAACTTACAATGAGCAGTTCTTC.

The CDR3: CASSFLRRREGYEQYF. The CDR3 DNA reads as TGTGCCAGCAGCTTTCTGCGACGCAGGGAAGGGTACGAGCAGTACTTC. The chain combines TRBV5-5 with TRBJ2-7, with a tentative D call TRBD1 (5 bases). V was shortened by 2 bases and J by 4 bases, with 19 bases between the two germline ends. The CDR3 length is 16 residues. The germline V gene encodes CDR1 SGHKS and CDR2 YYEKEE (reference sequence). The full variable domain, rest sourced from reference TRBV5-5 and TRBJ2-7, is DAGVTQSPTHLIKTRGQQVTLRCSPISGHKSVSWYQQVLGQGPQFIFQYYEKEERGRGNFPDRFSARQFPNYSSELNVNALLLGDSALYLCASSFLRRREGYEQYFGPGTRLTVT.

V and J are TRBV6-2 or TRBV6-3 and TRBJ2-5; 7 bases fit TRBD2. V gave up 2 bases and J gave up 4 bases; unmatched junction bases: 4. The CDR3 length is 14 residues. Germline V CDR1 and CDR2: MNHEY, SVGEGT. CDR3 sequence (DNA): TGTGCCAGCAGTTACGGGGGGGGGAGAGAGACCCAGTACTTC. Translation gives CASSYGGGRETQYF.

The chain carries TRBV7-3 and TRBJ2-3; 10 bases are shared with TRBD1. Germline CDR1 is SGHTA and CDR2 is FQGTGA. Trimming cost V 1 base and J 3 bases; bases outside gene matches: 1. This CDR3 is built from 15 residues. CDR3 bases: TGTGCCAGCAGCTTAATGGGACAGGGGACAGATACGCAGTATTTT. Translating it yields CASSLMGQGTDTQYF.

This chain joins TRBV3-1 (or the pseudogene TRBV3-2) and TRBJ2-5, with TRBD2 identical over 9 bases. J was trimmed by 2 bases and V by 0 bases; bases with no gene match: 4. CDR1 is LGHDT and CDR2 is YNNKEL in the germline V gene (reference sequence). This CDR3 comprises 16 residues. The CDR3 nucleotides read TGTGCCAGCAGCCAAGATGGGCTAGCGGGGCAAGAGACCCAGTACTTC. It specifies CASSQDGLAGQETQYF.

V gene TRBV6-2 or TRBV6-3 combines with J gene TRBJ2-7; a weak D match, TRBD1 (6 bases). Germline V gene sequence: CDR1 MNHEY, CDR2 SVGEGT. Trimming stripped 5 bases from V and 2 bases from J, with 16 bases between. The CDR3 extends over 15 amino acids. The CDR3 nucleotides are TGTGCCAGCAGTACTCCGGGACACTATACCTACGAGCAGTACTTC. It codes for CASSTPGHYTYEQYF.

The V gene is TRBV2, the J gene TRBJ1-1; D possibly corresponds to TRBD1 (6 bases). Trimming removed 7 bases from V and 4 bases from J, with 22 bases in between. Germline-derived CDR1 and CDR2 are SNHLY and FYNNEI. The length of the CDR3 is 16 residues. In DNA, the CDR3 is TGTGCCAGCATCGAAAGATTTGGGGGCGCGGGCACTGAAGCTTTCTTT. Translation: CASIERFGGAGTEAFF.

This clone was observed once. The J gene is TRBJ2-1, the V gene TRBV10-3, with 10 bases identical to TRBD2. Trimming cost V 6 bases and J 6 bases; bases outside gene matches: 8. Germline V CDR1 and CDR2: ENHRY, SYGVKD. This CDR3 is 15 amino acids long. The CDR3 reads CAISPTSGASNEQFF. The CDR3 DNA reads TGTGCCATCAGCCCAACTAGCGGGGCTTCCAATGAGCAGTTCTTC.

As regards this clone: One end of the junction does not line up with germline, which may come from a read error. The chain has TRBV7-9 and TRBJ2-7, with D perhaps matching TRBD1 (5 bases). Per the germline V gene, CDR1 is SEHNR and CDR2 is FQNEAQ (reference sequence). The CDR3 totals 13 residues. CDR3 nucleotides: TGTGCCAGTAGCTTAGTTAAGGGGTACGAGCAGTACTTC. Translated, it gives CASSLVKGYEQYF.

This clone showed up just once. This chain joins TRBV11-1 and TRBJ2-7; 11 nucleotides match TRBD2. This CDR3 has 15 amino acids. Germline CDR1 reads SGHAT; CDR2 reads FQDESV (reference sequence). The trim removed 1 base at V and 1 base at J, leaving 0 bases unmatched. The CDR3 nucleotides read TGTGCCAGCAGCTTAGTAGCGGGAGGGTCCTACGAGCAGTACTTC. Amino acid sequence: CASSLVAGGSYEQYF.

This clone was detected once. The genes are TRBV4-1 and TRBJ1-1, with TRBD1 matching 11 bases. Germline V gene sequence: CDR1 MGHRA, CDR2 YSYEKL. The CDR3 runs to 18 residues. Unmatched junction bases numbered 9, after V lost 2 bases and J lost 1 base. Written as DNA, the CDR3 is TGCGCCAGCAGCCAATCCGGGACAGGGGGTTTCAAGAACACTGAAGCTTTCTTT. Translated: CASSQSGTGGFKNTEAFF.

The chain carries TRBV10-3 and TRBJ1-1; 9 nucleotides align to TRBD1. Germline loops: CDR1 ENHRY, CDR2 SYGVKD. V trimming: 6 bases; J trimming: 5 bases; junction bases outside the gene matches: 1. CDR3 length: 12 residues. The CDR3 is CAIRDRGTEAFF. The CDR3 DNA reads TGTGCCATCAGGGACAGGGGAACTGAAGCTTTCTTT.

This chain links TRBV29-1 with TRBJ2-3; D is undetermined. Germline-derived CDR1 and CDR2 are SQVTM and ANQGSEA. The ends were cut back, 5 bases at V and 4 bases at J, with 13 bases in the middle. CDR3 length: 13 amino acids. The CDR3 loop reads CSVHSPSPDTQYF. Here the CDR3 DNA reads TGCAGCGTTCATAGTCCATCCCCAGATACGCAGTATTTT.

The chain couples TRBV29-1 to TRBJ1-2, with a possible D match to TRBD1 (6 bases). CDR3 length: 12 residues. Trimming removed 3 bases from V and 8 bases from J, with 13 bases in between. The germline V gene has CDR1 SQVTM and CDR2 ANQGSEA. The CDR3 loop is CSVDLQGGGYTF. CDR3 coding DNA: TGCAGCGTTGATTTACAGGGTGGAGGCTACACCTTC.

This chain uses TRBV3-1 (or the pseudogene TRBV3-2) with TRBJ1-4; D is uncertain. This CDR3 region has 19 residues. V lost 0 bases and J lost 8, with 25 bases in between. Germline values: CDR1 LGHDT, CDR2 YNNKEL (reference sequence). CDR3: CASSQDQIRQAGFEEKLFF. As DNA, the CDR3 is TGTGCCAGCAGCCAAGATCAAATCCGCCAGGCGGGGTTCGAGGAAAAACTGTTTTTT.